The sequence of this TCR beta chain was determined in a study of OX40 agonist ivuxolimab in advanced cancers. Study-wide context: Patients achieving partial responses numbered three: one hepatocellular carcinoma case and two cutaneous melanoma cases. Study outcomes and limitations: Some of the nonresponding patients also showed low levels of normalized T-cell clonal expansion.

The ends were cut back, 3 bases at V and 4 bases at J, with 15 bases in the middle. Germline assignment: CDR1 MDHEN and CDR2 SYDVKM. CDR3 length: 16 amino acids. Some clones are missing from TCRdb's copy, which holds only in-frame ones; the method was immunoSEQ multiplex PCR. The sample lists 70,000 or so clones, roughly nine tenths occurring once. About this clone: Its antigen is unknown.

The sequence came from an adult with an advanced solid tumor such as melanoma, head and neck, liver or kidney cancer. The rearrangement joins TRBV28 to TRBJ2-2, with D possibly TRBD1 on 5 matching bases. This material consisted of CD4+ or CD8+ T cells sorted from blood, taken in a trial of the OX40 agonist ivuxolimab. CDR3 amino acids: CASSFLTGDGTGELFF. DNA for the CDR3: TGTGCCAGCAGTTTTCTTACAGGCGATGGCACCGGGGAGCTGTTTTTT.